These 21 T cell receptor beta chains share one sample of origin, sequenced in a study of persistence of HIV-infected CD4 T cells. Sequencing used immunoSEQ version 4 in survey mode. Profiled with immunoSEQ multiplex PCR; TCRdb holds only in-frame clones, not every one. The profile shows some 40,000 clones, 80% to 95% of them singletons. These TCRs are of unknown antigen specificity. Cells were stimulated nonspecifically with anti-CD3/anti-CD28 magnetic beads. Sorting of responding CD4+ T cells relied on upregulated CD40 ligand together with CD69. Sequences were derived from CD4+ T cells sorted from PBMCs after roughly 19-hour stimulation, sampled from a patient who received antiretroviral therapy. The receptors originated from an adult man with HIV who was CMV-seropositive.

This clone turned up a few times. CDR3 coding DNA: TGTGCCAGCAGCCAAGTCCTGACTGGTGCAGATACGCAGTATTTT. Translation: CASSQVLTGADTQYF. The rearrangement links TRBV3-1 (or the pseudogene TRBV3-2) to TRBJ2-3; D unclear. V was pared by 1 base and J by 4 bases, with 12 bases between. In germline, CDR1 is LGHDT, CDR2 YNNKEL (reference sequence). The CDR3 loop spans 15 amino acids.

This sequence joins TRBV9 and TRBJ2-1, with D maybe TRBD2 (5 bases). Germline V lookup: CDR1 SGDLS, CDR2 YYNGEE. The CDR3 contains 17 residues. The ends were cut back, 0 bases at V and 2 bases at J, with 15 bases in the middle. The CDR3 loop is CASSVGYRGSTYNEQFF. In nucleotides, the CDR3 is TGTGCCAGCAGCGTAGGCTATCGGGGTTCGACCTACAATGAGCAGTTCTTC. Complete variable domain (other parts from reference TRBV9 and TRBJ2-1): DSGVTQTPKHLITATGQRVTLRCSPRSGDLSVYWYQQSLDQGLQFLIQYYNGEERAKGNILERFSAQQFPDLHSELNLSSLELGDSALYFCASSVGYRGSTYNEQFFGPGTRLTVL.

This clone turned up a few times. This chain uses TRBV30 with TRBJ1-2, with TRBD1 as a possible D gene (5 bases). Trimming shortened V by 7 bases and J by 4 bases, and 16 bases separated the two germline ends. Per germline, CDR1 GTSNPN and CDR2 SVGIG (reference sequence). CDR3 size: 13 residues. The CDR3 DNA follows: TGTGCCTCCGCCCTTGGGGGACTCTATGGCTACACCTTC. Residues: CASALGGLYGYTF.

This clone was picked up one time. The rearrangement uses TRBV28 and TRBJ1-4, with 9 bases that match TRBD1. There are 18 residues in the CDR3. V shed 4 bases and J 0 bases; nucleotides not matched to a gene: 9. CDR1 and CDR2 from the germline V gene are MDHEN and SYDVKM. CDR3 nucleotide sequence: TGTGCCAGCAGTTGGGGGGGGACAGGGAGTGCAACTAATGAAAAACTGTTTTTT. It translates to CASSWGGTGSATNEKLFF.

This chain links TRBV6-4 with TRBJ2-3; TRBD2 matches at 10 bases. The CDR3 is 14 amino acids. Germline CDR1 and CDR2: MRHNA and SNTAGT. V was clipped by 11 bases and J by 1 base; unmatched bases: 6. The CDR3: CASSLAGGTDTQYF. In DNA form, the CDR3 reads TGTGCCTCGAGCCTAGCGGGGGGCACAGATACGCAGTATTTT.

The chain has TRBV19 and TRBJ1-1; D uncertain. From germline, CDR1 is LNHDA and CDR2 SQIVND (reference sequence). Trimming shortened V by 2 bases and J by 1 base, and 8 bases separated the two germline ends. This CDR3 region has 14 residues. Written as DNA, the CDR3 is TGTGCCAGTAGTATAAGGCGCGAGAACACTGAAGCTTTCTTT. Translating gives CASSIRRENTEAFF.

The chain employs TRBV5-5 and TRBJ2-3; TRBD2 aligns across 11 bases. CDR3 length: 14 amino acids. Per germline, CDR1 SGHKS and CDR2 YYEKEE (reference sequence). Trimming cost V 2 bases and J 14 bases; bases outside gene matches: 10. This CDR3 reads CASSLKASGGLWYF. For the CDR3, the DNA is TGTGCCAGCAGCTTAAAAGCTAGCGGGGGGCTGTGGTATTTT.

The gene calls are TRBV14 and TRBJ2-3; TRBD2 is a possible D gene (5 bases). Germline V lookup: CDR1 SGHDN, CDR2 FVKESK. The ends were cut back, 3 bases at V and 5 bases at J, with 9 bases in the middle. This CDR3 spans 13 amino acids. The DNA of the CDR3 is TGTGCCAGCAGCCACATGGCGGGAGATACGCAGTATTTT. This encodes CASSHMAGDTQYF.

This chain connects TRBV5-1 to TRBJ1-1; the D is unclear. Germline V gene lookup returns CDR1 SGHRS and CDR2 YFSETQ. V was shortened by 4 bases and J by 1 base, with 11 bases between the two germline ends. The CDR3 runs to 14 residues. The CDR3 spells CASSASGGNTEAFF. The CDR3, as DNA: TGCGCCAGCAGCGCCTCTGGCGGGAACACTGAAGCTTTCTTT.

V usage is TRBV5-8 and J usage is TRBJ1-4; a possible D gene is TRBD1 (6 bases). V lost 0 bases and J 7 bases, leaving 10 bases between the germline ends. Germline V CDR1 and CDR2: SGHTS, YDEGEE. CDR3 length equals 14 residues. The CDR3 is CASSLGGPAEKLFF. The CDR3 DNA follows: TGTGCCAGCAGCTTGGGGGGGCCAGCTGAAAAACTGTTTTTT. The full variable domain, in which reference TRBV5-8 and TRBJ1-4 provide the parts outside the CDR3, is EAGVTQSPTHLIKTRGQQATLRCSPISGHTSVYWYQQALGLGLQFLLWYDEGEERNRGNFPPRFSGRQFPNYSSELNVNALELEDSALYLCASSLGGPAEKLFFGSGTQLSVL.

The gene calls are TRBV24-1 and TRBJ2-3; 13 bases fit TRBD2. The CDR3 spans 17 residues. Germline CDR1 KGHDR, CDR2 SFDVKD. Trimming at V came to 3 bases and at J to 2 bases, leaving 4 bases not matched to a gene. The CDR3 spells CATSDPGLAGHTDTQYF. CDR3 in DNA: TGTGCCACCAGTGATCCGGGACTAGCGGGGCACACAGATACGCAGTATTTT.

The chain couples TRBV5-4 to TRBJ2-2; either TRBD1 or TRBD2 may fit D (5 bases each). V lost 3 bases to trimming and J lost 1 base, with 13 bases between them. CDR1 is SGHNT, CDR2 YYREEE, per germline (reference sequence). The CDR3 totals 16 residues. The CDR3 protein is CASSSGSDRNTGELFF. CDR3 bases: TGTGCCAGCAGCTCGGGGTCCGACAGGAACACCGGGGAGCTGTTTTTT.

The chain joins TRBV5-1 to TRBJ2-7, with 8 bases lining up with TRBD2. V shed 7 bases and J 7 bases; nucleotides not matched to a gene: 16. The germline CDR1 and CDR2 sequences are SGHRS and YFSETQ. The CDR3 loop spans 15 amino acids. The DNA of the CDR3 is TGCGCCAGCGGCGGTGACGCGGGGGGACGGGGTGAGCAGTACTTC. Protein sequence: CASGGDAGGRGEQYF.

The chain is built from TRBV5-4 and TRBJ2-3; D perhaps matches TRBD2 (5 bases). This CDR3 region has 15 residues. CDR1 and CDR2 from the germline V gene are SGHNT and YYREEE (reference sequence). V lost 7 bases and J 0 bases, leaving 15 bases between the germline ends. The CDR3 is CASVRRGTSTDTQYF. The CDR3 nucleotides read TGTGCCAGCGTTCGTCGGGGAACTAGCACAGATACGCAGTATTTT.

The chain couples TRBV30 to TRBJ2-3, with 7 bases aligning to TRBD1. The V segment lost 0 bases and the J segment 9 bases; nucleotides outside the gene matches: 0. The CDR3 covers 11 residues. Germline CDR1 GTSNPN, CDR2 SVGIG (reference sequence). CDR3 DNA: TGTGCCTGGAGTGTGGGACAGACGCAGTATTTT. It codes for CAWSVGQTQYF.

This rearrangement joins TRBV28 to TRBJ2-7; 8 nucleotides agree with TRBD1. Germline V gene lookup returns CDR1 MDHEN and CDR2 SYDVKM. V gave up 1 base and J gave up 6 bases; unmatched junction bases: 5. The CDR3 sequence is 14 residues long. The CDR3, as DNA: TGTGCCAGCAGTTTATCCGGCACAGGGGGCGAGCAGTACTTC. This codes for CASSLSGTGGEQYF. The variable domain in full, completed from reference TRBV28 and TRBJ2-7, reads DVKVTQSSRYLVKRTGEKVFLECVQDMDHENMFWYRQDPGLGLRLIYFSYDVKMKEKGDIPEGYSVSREKKERFSLILESASTNQTSMYLCASSLSGTGGEQYFGPGTRLTVT.

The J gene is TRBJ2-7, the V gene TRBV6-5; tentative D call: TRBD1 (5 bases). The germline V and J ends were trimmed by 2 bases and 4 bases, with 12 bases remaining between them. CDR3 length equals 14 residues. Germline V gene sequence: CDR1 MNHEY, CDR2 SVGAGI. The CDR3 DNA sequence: TGTGCCAGCAGTTACCGGTTAGGGGATTACGAGCAGTACTTC. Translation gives CASSYRLGDYEQYF.

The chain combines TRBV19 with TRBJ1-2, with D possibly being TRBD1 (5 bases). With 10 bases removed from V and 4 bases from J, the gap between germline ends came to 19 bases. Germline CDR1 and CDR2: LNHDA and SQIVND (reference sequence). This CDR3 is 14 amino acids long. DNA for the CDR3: TGTGCCACTACCCCTGCGGGCGGGGGCTATGGCTACACCTTC. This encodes CATTPAGGGYGYTF.

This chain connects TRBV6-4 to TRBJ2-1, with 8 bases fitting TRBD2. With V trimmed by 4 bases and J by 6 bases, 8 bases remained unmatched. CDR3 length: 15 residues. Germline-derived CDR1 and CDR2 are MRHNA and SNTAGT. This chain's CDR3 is CASSVGGAGRNEQFF. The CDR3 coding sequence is TGTGCCAGCAGTGTCGGGGGGGCAGGACGCAATGAGCAGTTCTTC.

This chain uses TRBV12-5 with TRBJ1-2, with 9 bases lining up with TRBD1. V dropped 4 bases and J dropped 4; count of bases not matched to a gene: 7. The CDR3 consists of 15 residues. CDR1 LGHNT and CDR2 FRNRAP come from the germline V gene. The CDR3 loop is CASGSPSTGGYGYTF. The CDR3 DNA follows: TGTGCTAGTGGTTCCCCATCGACAGGGGGCTATGGCTACACCTTC.

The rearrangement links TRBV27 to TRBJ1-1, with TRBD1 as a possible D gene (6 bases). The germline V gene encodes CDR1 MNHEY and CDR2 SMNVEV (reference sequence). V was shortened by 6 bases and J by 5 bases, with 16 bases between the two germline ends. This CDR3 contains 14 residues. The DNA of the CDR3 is TGTGCCAGCAGCCCCAATGGGGGCCTGACTGAAGCTTTCTTT. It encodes CASSPNGGLTEAFF.